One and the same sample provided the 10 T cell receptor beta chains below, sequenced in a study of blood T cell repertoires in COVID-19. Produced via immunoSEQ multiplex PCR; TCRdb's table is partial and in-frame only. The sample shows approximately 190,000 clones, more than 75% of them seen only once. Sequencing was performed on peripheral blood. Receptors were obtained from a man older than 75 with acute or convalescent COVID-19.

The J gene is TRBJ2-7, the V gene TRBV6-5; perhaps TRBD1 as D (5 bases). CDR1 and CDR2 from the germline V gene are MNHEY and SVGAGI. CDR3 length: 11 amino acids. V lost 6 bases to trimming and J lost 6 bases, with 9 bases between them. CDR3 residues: CASRKDTEQYV. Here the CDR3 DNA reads TGTGCCAGCAGAAAGGACACCGAGCAGTACGTC.

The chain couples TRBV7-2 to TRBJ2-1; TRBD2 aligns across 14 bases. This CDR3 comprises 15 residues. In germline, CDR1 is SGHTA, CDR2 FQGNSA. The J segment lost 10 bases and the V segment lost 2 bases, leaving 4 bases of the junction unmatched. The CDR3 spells CASSLYGTSGREQFF. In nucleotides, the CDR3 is TGTGCCAGCAGCTTATACGGGACTAGCGGGAGAGAGCAGTTCTTC.

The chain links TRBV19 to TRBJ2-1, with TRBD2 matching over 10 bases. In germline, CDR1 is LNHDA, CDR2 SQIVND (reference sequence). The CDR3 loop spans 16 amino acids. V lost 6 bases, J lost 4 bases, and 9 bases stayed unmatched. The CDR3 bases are TGTGCCAGTAGCCCGGTGACTAGCGGGTTTTACAATGAGCAGTTCTTC. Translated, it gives CASSPVTSGFYNEQFF.

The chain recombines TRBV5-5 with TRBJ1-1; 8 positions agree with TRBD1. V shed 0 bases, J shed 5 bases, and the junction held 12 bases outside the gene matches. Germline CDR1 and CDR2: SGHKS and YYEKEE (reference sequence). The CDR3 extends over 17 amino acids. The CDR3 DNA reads TGTGCCAGCAGCTTGGCCGGGACAGGCCCCTTGGGGACTGAAGCTTTCTTT. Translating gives CASSLAGTGPLGTEAFF.

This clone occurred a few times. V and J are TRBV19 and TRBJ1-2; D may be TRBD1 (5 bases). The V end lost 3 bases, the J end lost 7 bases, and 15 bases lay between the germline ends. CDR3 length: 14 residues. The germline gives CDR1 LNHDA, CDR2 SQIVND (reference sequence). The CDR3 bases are TGTGCCAGTAGTATCTCAGGACATTTTGGTGGCTACACCTTC. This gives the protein CASSISGHFGGYTF.

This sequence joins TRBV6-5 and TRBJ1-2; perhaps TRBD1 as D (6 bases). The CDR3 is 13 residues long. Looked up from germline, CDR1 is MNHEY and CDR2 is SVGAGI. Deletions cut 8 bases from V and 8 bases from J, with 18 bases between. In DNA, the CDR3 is TGTGCCAGCCGTACAGGGAGAAGGCTCGGCTACACCTTC. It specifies CASRTGRRLGYTF.

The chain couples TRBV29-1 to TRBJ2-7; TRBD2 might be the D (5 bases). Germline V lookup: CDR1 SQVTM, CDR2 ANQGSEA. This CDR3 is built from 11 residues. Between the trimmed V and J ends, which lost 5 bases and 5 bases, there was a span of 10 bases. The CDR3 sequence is CSVTGTDEQYF. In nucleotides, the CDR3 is TGCAGCGTTACGGGAACGGACGAGCAGTACTTC.

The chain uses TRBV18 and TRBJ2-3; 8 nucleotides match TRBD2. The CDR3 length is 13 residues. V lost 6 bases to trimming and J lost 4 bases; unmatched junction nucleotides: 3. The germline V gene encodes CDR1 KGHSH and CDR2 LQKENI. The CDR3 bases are TGTGCCAGCTCCAGCGGGAGCGCAGATACGCAGTATTTT. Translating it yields CASSSGSADTQYF.

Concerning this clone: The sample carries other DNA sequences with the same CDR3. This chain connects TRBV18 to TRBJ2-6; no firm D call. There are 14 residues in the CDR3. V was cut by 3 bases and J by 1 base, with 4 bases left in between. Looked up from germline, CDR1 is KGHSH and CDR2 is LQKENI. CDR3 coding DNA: TGTGCCAGCTCACCTTCTTCTGGGGCCAACGTCCTGACTTTC. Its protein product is CASSPSSGANVLTF.

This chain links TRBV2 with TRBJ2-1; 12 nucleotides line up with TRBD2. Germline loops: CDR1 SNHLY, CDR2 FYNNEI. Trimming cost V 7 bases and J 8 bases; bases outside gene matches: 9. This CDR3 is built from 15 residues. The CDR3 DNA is TGTGCCAGCAAGACTGGGGGACTAGCGGGCCATGAGCAGTTCTTC. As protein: CASKTGGLAGHEQFF.